The rows below give T cell receptor beta chains drawn from one sample of a study of T cells after yellow fever vaccination. From the 5' RACE reads, TCRdb called clonotypes with MiXCR, one entry per CDR3 protein. This sample has 150,000 to 200,000 distinct CDR3 sequences, with over 7% found just once. The sequencing used CD8+ T cells sorted from PBMCs, collected 45 days after the yellow fever booster vaccination. These receptors all stem from a man between 18 and 35 years old who received the YFV17D yellow fever vaccine. Both conserved end residues are part of each CDR3. D genes are given only for firm matches. Some rows mark clone size as missing; the rest say once, few, many or name a class of expanded clone.

NA	TRBJ2-7	12	NA	TRBV29-1	CSVRQYGHEQYF	TGCAGCGTTCGACAGTACGGCCACGAGCAGTACTTC
NA	TRBJ2-7	15	few	TRBV27	CASSAGSYSSYEQYF	TGTGCCAGCAGCGCCGGGTCTTATAGCTCCTACGAGCAGTACTTC
NA	TRBJ1-1	13	many	TRBV12-3/TRBV12-4	CASSFGSGTEAFF	TGTGCCAGCAGTTTTGGATCTGGGACTGAAGCTTTCTTT
NA	TRBJ2-1	13	few	TRBV7-9	CASSHVLAGEQFF	TGTGCCAGCAGCCACGTTCTAGCTGGTGAGCAGTTCTTC
NA	TRBJ2-1	12	few	TRBV24-1	CATSDLGDEQFF	TGTGCCACCAGTGATTTGGGCGATGAGCAGTTCTTC
TRBD2	TRBJ2-7	14	NA	TRBV6-2/TRBV6-3	CASSQLALGDEQYF	TGTGCCAGCAGCCAACTAGCGCTCGGGGACGAGCAGTACTTC
NA	TRBJ1-2	16	many	TRBV12-5	CASGLEMDSRGYGYTF	TGTGCTAGTGGTTTGGAGATGGACAGCAGAGGCTATGGCTACACCTTC
NA	TRBJ2-3	12	NA	TRBV21-1	CASSKEEDTQYF	TGTGCCAGCAGCAAAGAAGAAGATACGCAGTATTTT
TRBD1	TRBJ1-1	15	few	TRBV7-9	CASSLVLTGRTEAFF	TGTGCCAGCAGCCTCGTACTGACAGGGCGAACTGAAGCTTTCTTT
NA	TRBJ2-1	11	few	TRBV20-1	CSAPRGVEQFF	TGCAGTGCACCGAGGGGGGTTGAGCAGTTCTTC
NA	TRBJ2-2	20	NA	TRBV24-1	CATSDLEGSNEGRNTGELFF	TGTGCCACCAGTGATTTGGAGGGGTCCAATGAGGGACGGAACACCGGGGAGCTGTTTTTT
NA	TRBJ2-1	15	NA	TRBV7-9	CASSLLGSPYNEQFF	TGTGCCAGCAGCTTATTGGGAAGCCCCTACAATGAGCAGTTCTTC
TRBD1	TRBJ1-2	14	NA	TRBV27	CASSLDRANYGYTF	TGTGCCAGCAGTTTGGACAGGGCTAACTATGGCTACACCTTC
NA	TRBJ2-2	15	few	TRBV9	CASSGHRRGFGELFF	TGTGCCAGCAGCGGACATAGACGGGGTTTCGGGGAGCTGTTTTTT
NA	TRBJ2-2	13	NA	TRBV6-5	CASSYSRTGELFF	TGTGCCAGCAGTTACTCGAGGACCGGGGAGCTGTTTTTT
NA	TRBJ2-7	12	NA	TRBV6-2/TRBV6-3	CASSYVSYEQYF	TGTGCCAGCAGTTACGTATCCTACGAGCAGTACTTC
NA	TRBJ2-3	13	few	TRBV7-9	CASSRGVTDTQYF	TGTGCCAGCAGCCGAGGGGTCACAGATACGCAGTATTTT
TRBD2	TRBJ2-2	16	NA	TRBV5-6	CASSRTSGGDTGELFF	TGTGCCAGCAGCCGTACTAGCGGGGGGGACACCGGGGAGCTGTTTTTT
TRBD2	TRBJ2-3	16	few	TRBV9	CASSGTSGGTTDTQYF	TGTGCCAGCAGCGGAACTAGCGGGGGGACCACAGATACGCAGTATTTT
TRBD1	TRBJ2-5	15	NA	TRBV9	CASSGNRGYQETQYF	TGTGCCAGCAGCGGTAACAGGGGGTACCAAGAGACCCAGTACTTC
NA	TRBJ2-4	15	few	TRBV21-1	CASSTSGLAFAIQYF	TGTGCCAGCAGCACGTCCGGGTTAGCATTTGCCATTCAGTACTTC
TRBD2	TRBJ2-4	17	few	TRBV7-9	CASSPPWGGIAKNIQYF	TGTGCCAGCAGCCCCCCTTGGGGGGGTATAGCCAAAAACATTCAGTACTTC
NA	TRBJ1-1	13	NA	TRBV7-9	CASSLGPYTEAFF	TGTGCCAGCAGCCTCGGGCCTTACACTGAAGCTTTCTTT
NA	TRBJ2-7	15	many	TRBV7-9	CASSLDYGSSYEQYF	TGTGCCAGCAGCTTAGACTATGGCAGTTCCTACGAGCAGTACTTC
NA	TRBJ1-6	17	NA	TRBV7-3	CASSYHYPPGNGSPLHF	TGTGCCAGCAGCTACCACTATCCGCCGGGGAATGGTTCACCCCTCCACTTT
TRBD1	TRBJ2-7	13	NA	TRBV27	CASSETGGHEQYF	TGTGCCAGCAGTGAAACAGGGGGCCACGAGCAGTACTTC
NA	TRBJ2-3	17	many	TRBV7-8	CASSLNGWGSGTDTQYF	TGTGCCAGCAGCTTAAACGGGTGGGGGTCTGGCACAGATACGCAGTATTTT
NA	TRBJ2-5	14	NA	TRBV9	CASSHFAGKETQYF	TGTGCCAGCAGCCACTTTGCAGGGAAAGAGACCCAGTACTTC
NA	TRBJ2-2	13	few	TRBV20-1	CSARRSDTGELFF	TGCAGTGCTAGAAGGTCGGACACCGGGGAGCTGTTTTTT
TRBD1	TRBJ2-2	17	NA	TRBV27	CASSDRGYRANTGELFF	TGTGCCAGCAGTGACAGGGGGTATAGGGCGAACACCGGGGAGCTGTTTTTT
NA	TRBJ2-7	14	few	TRBV7-9	CASSSDRRRYEQYF	TGTGCCAGCAGCTCCGACAGGAGGAGGTACGAGCAGTACTTC
NA	TRBJ2-1	13	many	TRBV6-4	CASSPGSYNEQFF	TGTGCCAGCAGTCCAGGCTCCTACAATGAGCAGTTCTTC
NA	TRBJ2-3	13	few	TRBV7-3	CASSFDLTDTQYF	TGTGCCAGCAGCTTCGACCTCACAGATACGCAGTATTTT
TRBD1	TRBJ2-7	16	NA	TRBV6-2/TRBV6-3	CASSQQEGTGKGEQYF	TGTGCCAGCAGTCAGCAGGAGGGGACAGGGAAAGGCGAGCAGTACTTC
NA	TRBJ2-7	15	few	TRBV3-1	CASSQEGGAFHEQYF	TGTGCCAGCAGCCAGGAGGGGGGCGCGTTCCACGAGCAGTACTTC
NA	TRBJ2-1	16	few	TRBV6-5	CASSGGWASSYNEQFF	TGTGCCAGCAGTGGCGGTTGGGCGAGCTCCTACAATGAGCAGTTCTTC
TRBD1	TRBJ1-4	15	few	TRBV28	CASTHKGTGNEKLFF	TGTGCCAGCACCCACAAGGGGACAGGGAATGAAAAACTGTTTTTT
TRBD1	TRBJ2-1	17	few	TRBV10-2	CASSDISGTGMENEQFF	TGCGCCAGCAGTGACATTTCCGGGACAGGGATGGAAAATGAGCAGTTCTTC
NA	TRBJ2-5	18	NA	TRBV25-1	CASSQVKTSAPYQETQYF	TGTGCCAGCAGCCAAGTAAAGACTTCGGCACCTTACCAAGAGACCCAGTACTTC
NA	TRBJ1-1	16	NA	TRBV5-6	CASSLGLGTLNTEAFF	TGTGCCAGCAGCTTGGGCCTCGGGACACTCAACACTGAAGCTTTCTTT
TRBD1	TRBJ2-5	17	few	TRBV7-9	CASSPGPQQGAQETQYF	TGTGCCAGCAGCCCCGGACCTCAACAGGGGGCCCAAGAGACCCAGTACTTC
NA	TRBJ2-3	14	NA	TRBV9	CASSDGTSTDTQYF	TGTGCCAGCAGCGATGGGACTAGCACAGATACGCAGTATTTT
TRBD2	TRBJ2-1	14	NA	TRBV27	CASRFSGGAHEQFF	TGTGCCAGCCGATTCAGCGGGGGGGCTCATGAGCAGTTCTTC
NA	TRBJ1-1	13	many	TRBV4-1	CASSRQGNTEAFF	TGCGCCAGCAGCCGCCAGGGAAACACTGAAGCTTTCTTT